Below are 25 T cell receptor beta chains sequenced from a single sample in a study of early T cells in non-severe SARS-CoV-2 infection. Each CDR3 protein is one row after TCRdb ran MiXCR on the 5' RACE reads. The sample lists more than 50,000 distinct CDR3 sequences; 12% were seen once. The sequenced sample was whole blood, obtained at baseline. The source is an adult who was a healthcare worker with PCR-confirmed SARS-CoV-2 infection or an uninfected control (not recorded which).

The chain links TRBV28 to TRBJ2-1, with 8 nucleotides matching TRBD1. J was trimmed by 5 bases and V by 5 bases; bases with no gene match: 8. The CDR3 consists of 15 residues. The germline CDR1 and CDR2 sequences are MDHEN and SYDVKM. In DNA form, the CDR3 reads TGTGCCAGCAGTCCATCCGGGACAGGTAACAATGAGCAGTTCTTC. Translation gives CASSPSGTGNNEQFF. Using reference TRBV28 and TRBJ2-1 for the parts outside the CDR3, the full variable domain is DVKVTQSSRYLVKRTGEKVFLECVQDMDHENMFWYRQDPGLGLRLIYFSYDVKMKEKGDIPEGYSVSREKKERFSLILESASTNQTSMYLCASSPSGTGNNEQFFGPGTRLTVL.

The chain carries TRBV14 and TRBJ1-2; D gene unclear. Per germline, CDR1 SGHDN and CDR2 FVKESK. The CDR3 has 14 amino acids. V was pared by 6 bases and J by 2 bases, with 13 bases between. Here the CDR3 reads CASSLEGLNYGYTF. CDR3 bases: TGTGCCAGCAGTTTGGAGGGTCTGAACTATGGCTACACCTTC.

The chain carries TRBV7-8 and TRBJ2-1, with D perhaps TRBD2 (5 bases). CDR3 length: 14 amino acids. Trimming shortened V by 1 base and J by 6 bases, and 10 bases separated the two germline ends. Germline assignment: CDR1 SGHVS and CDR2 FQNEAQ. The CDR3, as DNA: TGTGCCAGCAGCTTAGTTCAGCGGAGCAATGAGCAGTTCTTC. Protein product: CASSLVQRSNEQFF.

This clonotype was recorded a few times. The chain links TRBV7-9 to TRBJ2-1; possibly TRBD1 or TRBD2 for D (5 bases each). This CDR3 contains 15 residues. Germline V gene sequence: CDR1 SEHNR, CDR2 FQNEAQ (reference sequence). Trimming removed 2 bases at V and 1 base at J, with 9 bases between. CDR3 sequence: CASSLIEGSYNEQFF. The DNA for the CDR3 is TGTGCCAGCAGCTTAATCGAGGGGTCCTACAATGAGCAGTTCTTC.

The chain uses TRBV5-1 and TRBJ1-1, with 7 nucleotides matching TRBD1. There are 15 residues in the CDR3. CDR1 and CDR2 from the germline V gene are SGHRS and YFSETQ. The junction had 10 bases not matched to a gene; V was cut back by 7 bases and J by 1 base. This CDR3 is CASQQQGEANTEAFF. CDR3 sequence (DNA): TGCGCCAGCCAGCAGCAGGGGGAGGCGAACACTGAAGCTTTCTTT.

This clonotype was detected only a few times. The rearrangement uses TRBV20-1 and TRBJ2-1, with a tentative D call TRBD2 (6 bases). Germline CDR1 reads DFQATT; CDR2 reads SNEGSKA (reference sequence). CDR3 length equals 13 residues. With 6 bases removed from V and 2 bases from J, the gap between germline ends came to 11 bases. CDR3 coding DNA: TGCAGTGCCGTGGAGGGTACCTACAATGAGCAGTTCTTC. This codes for CSAVEGTYNEQFF.

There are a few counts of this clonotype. CDR3 region: CASSPGDRARNTEAFF. The CDR3 bases are TGTGCCAGCAGCCCCGGGGACAGGGCGAGGAACACTGAAGCTTTCTTT. This chain uses TRBV12-3 or TRBV12-4 with TRBJ1-1; 9 bases agree with TRBD1. This CDR3 has 16 amino acids. Germline trimming cut 6 bases from V and 1 base from J; bases unmatched to any gene: 9.

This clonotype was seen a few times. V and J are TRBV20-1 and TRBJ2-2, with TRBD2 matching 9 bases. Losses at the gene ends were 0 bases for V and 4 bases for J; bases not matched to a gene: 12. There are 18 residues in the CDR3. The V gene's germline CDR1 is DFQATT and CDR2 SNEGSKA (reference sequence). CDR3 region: CSARDLVGGTSSTGELFF. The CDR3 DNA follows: TGCAGTGCTAGAGATCTGGTTGGTGGGACTAGCAGCACCGGGGAGCTGTTTTTT.

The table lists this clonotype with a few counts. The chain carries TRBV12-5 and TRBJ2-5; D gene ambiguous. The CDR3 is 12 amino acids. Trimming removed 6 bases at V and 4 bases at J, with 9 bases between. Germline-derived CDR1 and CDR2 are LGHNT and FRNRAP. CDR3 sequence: CASGRTRETQYF. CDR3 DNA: TGTGCTAGTGGACGGACCCGAGAGACCCAGTACTTC.

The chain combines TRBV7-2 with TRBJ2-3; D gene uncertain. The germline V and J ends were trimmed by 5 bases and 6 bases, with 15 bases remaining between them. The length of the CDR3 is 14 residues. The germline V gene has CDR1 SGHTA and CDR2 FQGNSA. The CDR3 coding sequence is TGTGCCAGCAGCGGAGACGCTTTGAGGGATACGCAGTATTTT. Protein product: CASSGDALRDTQYF. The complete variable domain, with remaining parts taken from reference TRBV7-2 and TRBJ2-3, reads GAGVSQSPSNKVTEKGKDVELRCDPISGHTALYWYRQSLGQGLEFLIYFQGNSAPDKSGLPSDRFSAERTGGSVSTLTIQRTQQEDSAVYLCASSGDALRDTQYFGPGTRLTVL.

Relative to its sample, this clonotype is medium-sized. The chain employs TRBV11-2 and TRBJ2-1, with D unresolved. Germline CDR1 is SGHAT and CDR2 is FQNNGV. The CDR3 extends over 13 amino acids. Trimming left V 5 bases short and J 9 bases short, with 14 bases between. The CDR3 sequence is CASSRSDTGEQFF. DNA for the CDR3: TGTGCCAGCAGCCGATCAGATACCGGTGAGCAGTTCTTC.

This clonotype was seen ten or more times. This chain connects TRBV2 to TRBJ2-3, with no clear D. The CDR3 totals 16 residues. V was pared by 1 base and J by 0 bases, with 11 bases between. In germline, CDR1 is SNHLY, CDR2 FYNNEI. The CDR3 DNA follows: TGTGCCAGCAGTGAAGATGTCGGAGCTAGCACAGATACGCAGTATTTT. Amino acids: CASSEDVGASTDTQYF.

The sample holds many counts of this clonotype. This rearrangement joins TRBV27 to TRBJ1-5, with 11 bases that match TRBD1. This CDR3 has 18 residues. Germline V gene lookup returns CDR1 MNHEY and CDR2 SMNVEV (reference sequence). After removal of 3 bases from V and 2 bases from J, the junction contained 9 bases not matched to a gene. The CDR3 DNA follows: TGTGCCAGCAGTTTCCCCACGGACAGGGGGCAAGGCAATCAGCCCCAGCATTTT. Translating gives CASSFPTDRGQGNQPQHF.

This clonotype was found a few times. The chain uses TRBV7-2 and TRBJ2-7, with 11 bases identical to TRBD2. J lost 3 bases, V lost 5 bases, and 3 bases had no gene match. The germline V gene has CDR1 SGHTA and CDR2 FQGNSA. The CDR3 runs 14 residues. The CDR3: CASSPTSGSYEQYF. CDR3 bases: TGTGCCAGCAGCCCTACTAGCGGGAGCTACGAGCAGTACTTC. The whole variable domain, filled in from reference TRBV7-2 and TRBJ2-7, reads GAGVSQSPSNKVTEKGKDVELRCDPISGHTALYWYRQSLGQGLEFLIYFQGNSAPDKSGLPSDRFSAERTGGSVSTLTIQRTQQEDSAVYLCASSPTSGSYEQYFGPGTRLTVT.

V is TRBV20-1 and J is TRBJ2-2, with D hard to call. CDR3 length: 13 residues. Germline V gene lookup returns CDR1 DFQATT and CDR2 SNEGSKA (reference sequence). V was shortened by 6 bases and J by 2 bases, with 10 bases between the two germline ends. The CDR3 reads CSAPESNTGELFF. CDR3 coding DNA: TGCAGTGCGCCCGAAAGCAACACCGGGGAGCTGTTTTTT.

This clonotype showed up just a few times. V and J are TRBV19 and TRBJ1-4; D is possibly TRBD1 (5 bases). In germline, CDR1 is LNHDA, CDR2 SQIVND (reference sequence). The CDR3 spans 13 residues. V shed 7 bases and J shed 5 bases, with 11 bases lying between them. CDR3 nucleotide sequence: TGTGCCAGTACCGGGACTCCGAATGAAAAACTGTTTTTT. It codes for CASTGTPNEKLFF.

This CDR3 reads CASSSRGADTQYF. In DNA, the CDR3 is TGTGCCAGCAGCTCCAGAGGGGCAGATACGCAGTATTTT. The rearrangement links TRBV11-2 to TRBJ2-3; tentatively, D is TRBD1 or TRBD2 (5 bases each). Per the germline V gene, CDR1 is SGHAT and CDR2 is FQNNGV. Trimming removed 4 bases from V and 4 bases from J, with 9 bases in between. The CDR3 spans 13 residues.

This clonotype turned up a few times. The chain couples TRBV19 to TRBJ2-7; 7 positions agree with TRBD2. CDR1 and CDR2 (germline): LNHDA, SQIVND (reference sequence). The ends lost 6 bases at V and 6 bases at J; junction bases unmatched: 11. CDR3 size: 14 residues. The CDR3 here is CASSHGGSSGEQYF. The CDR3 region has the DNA TGTGCCAGTAGCCACGGCGGGAGTTCTGGCGAGCAGTACTTC. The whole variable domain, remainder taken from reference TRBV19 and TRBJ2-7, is DGGITQSPKYLFRKEGQNVTLSCEQNLNHDAMYWYRQDPGQGLRLIYYSQIVNDFQKGDIAEGYSVSREKKESFPLTVTSAQKNPTAFYLCASSHGGSSGEQYFGPGTRLTVT.

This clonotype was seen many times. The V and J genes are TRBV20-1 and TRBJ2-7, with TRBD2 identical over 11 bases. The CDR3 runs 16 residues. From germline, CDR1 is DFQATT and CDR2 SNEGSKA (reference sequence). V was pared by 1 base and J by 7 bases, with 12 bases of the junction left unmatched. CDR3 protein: CSARGASGRSIGEQYF. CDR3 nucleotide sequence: TGCAGTGCTAGAGGGGCTAGCGGGAGGAGTATAGGAGAGCAGTACTTC.

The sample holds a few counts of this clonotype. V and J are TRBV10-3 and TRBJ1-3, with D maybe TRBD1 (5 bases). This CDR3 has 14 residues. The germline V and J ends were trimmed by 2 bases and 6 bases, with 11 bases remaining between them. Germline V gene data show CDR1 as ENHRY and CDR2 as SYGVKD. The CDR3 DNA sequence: TGTGCCATCAGTGAGGTCGGAGGGGAAAACACCATATATTTT. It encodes CAISEVGGENTIYF.

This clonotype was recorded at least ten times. CDR3: CASSPRTSGYNEQFF. The CDR3 DNA sequence: TGTGCCAGCAGCCCGCGGACTAGCGGATACAATGAGCAGTTCTTC. This chain joins TRBV7-2 and TRBJ2-1; 10 bases line up with TRBD2. V shed 5 bases and J 4 bases; nucleotides not matched to a gene: 5. CDR1 and CDR2 (germline): SGHTA, FQGNSA. CDR3 size: 15 residues.

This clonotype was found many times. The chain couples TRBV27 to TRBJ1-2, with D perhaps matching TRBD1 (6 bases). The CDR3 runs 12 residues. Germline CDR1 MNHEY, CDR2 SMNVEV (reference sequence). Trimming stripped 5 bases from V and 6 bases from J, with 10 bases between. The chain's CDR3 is CASSLQGNGYTF. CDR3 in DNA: TGTGCCAGCAGTCTTCAGGGGAATGGCTACACCTTC.

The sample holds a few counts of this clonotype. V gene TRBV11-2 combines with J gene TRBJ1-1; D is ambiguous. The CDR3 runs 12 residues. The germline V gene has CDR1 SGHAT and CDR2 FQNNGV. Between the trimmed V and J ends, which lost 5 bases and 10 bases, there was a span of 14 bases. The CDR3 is CASSISGLGAFF. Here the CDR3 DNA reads TGTGCCAGCAGCATAAGTGGGTTGGGAGCTTTCTTT.

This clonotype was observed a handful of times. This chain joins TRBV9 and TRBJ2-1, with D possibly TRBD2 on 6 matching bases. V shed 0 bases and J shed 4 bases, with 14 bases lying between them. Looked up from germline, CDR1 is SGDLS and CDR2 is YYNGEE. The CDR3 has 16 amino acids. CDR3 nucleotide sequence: TGTGCCAGCAGCGTAGGCGGGACCCAAATGTACAATGAGCAGTTCTTC. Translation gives CASSVGGTQMYNEQFF.

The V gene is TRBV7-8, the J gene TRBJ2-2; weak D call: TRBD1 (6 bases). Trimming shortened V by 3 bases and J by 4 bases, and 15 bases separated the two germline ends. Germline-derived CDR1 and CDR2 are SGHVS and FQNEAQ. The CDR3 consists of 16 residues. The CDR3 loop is CASSLQGTWSTGELFF. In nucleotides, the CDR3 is TGTGCCAGCAGCTTGCAAGGGACATGGAGCACCGGGGAGCTGTTTTTT.